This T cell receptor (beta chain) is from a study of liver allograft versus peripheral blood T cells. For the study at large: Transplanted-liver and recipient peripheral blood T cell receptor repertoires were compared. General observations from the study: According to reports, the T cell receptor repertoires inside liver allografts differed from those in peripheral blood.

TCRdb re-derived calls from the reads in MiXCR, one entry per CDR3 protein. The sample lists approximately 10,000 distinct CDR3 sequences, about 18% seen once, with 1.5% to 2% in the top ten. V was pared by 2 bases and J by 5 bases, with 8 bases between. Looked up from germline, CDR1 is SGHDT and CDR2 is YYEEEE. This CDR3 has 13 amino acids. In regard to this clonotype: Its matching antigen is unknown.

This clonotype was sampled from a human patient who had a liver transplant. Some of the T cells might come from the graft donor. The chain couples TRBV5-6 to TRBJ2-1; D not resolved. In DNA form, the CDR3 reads TGTGCCAGCAGCTTAGACTCAAACAATGAGCAGTTCTTC. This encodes CASSLDSNNEQFF.